In its sample, the clone carrying this TCR beta chain was seen a few times. This CDR3 is 16 amino acids long. Germline CDR1 SQVTM, CDR2 ANQGSEA. The V and J ends lost 2 bases and 3 bases respectively, with 20 bases between them. These data are taken from a study of T cells after yellow fever vaccination. TCRdb re-analysed the 5' RACE reads in MiXCR, keeping a single row per CDR3 protein. The profile shows around 590,000 distinct CDR3 sequences, around an eighth of them singletons. The input for sequencing was PBMCs, taken on the day of the yellow fever booster vaccination. This receptor was taken from a young man who received the YFV17D yellow fever vaccine. The genes are TRBV29-1 and TRBJ2-7; D tentatively reads TRBD1 or TRBD2 (5 bases each). The CDR3 DNA follows: TGCAGCGTTGAACCAGCCTCCGGGACGGAAGACTACGAGCAGTACTTC. This encodes CSVEPASGTEDYEQYF.